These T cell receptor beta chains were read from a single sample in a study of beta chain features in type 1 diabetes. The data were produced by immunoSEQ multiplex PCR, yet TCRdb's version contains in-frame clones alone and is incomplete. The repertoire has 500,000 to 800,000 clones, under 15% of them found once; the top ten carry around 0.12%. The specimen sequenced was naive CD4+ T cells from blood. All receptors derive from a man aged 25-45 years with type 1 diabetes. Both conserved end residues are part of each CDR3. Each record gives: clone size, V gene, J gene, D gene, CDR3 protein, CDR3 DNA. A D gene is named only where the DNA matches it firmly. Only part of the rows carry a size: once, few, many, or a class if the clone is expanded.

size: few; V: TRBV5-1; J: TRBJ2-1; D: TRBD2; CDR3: CASSYTDTSGYNEQFF; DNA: TGCGCCAGCAGTTACACTGATACTAGCGGATACAATGAGCAGTTCTTC
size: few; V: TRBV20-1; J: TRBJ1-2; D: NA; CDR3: CSARDVRGYTF; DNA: TGCAGTGCTAGAGATGTTAGGGGCTACACCTTC
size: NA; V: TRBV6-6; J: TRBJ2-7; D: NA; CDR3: CASSPPLRAYEQYF; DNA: TGTGCCAGCAGTCCCCCCCTAAGGGCATACGAGCAGTACTTC
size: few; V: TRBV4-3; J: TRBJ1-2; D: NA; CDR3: CASSQEGVPGNYGYTF; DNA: TGCGCCAGCAGCCAAGAAGGAGTTCCGGGGAACTATGGCTACACCTTC
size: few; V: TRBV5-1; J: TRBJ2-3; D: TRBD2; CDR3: CASSLAGSTDTQYF; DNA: TGCGCCAGCAGTCTAGCGGGCTCAACAGATACGCAGTATTTT
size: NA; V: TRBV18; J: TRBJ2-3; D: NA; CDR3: CASSSTDTQYF; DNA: TGTGCCAGCTCATCCACAGATACGCAGTATTTT
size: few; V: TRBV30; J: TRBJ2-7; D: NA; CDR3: CASGQKAYEQYF; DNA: TGTGCCTCTGGACAGAAAGCCTACGAGCAGTACTTC
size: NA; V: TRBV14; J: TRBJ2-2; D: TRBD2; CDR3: CASSPYRLAGAHTGELFF; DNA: TGTGCCAGCAGCCCCTACAGACTAGCGGGGGCGCACACCGGGGAGCTGTTTTTT
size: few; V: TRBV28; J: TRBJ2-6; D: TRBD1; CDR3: CASSGDSFSGANVLTF; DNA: TGTGCCAGCAGCGGGGACAGCTTCTCTGGGGCCAACGTCCTGACTTTC
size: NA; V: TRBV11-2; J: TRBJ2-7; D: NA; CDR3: CASSLGLGEQYF; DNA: TGTGCCAGCAGCTTGGGGTTGGGTGAGCAGTACTTC
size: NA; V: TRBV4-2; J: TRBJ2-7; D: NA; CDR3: CASSQEAPGEQYF; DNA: TGTGCCAGCAGCCAAGAGGCGCCGGGGGAGCAGTACTTC
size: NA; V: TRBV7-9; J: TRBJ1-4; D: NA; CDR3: CASSVQGREKLFF; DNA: TGTGCCAGCAGCGTTCAGGGGCGGGAAAAACTGTTTTTT
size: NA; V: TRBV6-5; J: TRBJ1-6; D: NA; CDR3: CAISESGTPLHF; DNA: TGTGCCATCAGTGAGTCAGGGACACCCCTCCACTTT
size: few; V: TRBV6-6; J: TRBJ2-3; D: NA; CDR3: CASPYRGGETDTQYF; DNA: TGTGCCAGCCCGTACAGGGGGGGGGAGACAGATACGCAGTATTTT